This T cell receptor (beta chain) emerged from a study of OX40 agonist ivuxolimab in advanced cancers. Turning to the study itself: Patients were dosed intravenously with ivuxolimab at 0.01 to 10 mg/kg every 2 weeks.

Clones were sequenced by immunoSEQ multiplex PCR, and TCRdb holds only the in-frame ones, with some missing. This sample has approximately 70,000 clones, with approximately 90% found just once. The input for sequencing was CD4+ or CD8+ T cells sorted from blood, taken in a trial of the OX40 agonist ivuxolimab. The source of this sequence is an adult with an advanced solid tumor such as melanoma, head and neck, liver or kidney cancer.

The CDR3 nucleotides read TGTGCCAGCAGCTTAGGGACAACTAATGAAAAACTGTTTTTT. Protein sequence: CASSLGTTNEKLFF. This rearrangement joins TRBV7-8 to TRBJ1-4, with D uncertain. Germline V lookup: CDR1 SGHVS, CDR2 FQNEAQ. The CDR3 consists of 14 residues. With 1 base removed from V and 0 bases from J, the gap between germline ends came to 3 bases.